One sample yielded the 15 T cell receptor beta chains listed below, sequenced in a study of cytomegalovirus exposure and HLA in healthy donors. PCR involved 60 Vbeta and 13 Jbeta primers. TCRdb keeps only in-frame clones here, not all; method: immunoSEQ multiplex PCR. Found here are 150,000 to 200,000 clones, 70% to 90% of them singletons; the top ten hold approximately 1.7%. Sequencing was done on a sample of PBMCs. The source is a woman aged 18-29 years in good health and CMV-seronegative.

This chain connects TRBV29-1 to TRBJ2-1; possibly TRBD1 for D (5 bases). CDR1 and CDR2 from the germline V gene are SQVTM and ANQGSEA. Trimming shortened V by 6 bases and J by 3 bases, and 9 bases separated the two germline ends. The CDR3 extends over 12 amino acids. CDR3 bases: TGCAGCGTCCAGGGAATCTACAATGAGCAGTTCTTC. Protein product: CSVQGIYNEQFF.

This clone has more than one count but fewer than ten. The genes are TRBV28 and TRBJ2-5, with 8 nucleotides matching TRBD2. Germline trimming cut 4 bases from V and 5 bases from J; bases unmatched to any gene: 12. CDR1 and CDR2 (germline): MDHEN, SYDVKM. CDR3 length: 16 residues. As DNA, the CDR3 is TGTGCCAGCAGTTCGTCCTTGCGGGGGGCCGTGGAGACCCAGTACTTC. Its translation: CASSSSLRGAVETQYF.

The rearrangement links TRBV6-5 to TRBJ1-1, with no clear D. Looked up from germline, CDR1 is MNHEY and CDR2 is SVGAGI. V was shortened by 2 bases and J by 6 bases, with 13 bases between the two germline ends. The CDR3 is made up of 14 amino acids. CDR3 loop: CASSYGEGRAEAFF. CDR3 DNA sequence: TGTGCCAGCAGTTACGGCGAGGGAAGGGCTGAAGCTTTCTTT.

This chain's CDR3 is CASSIAGQGANQPQHF. CDR3 nucleotides: TGTGCCAGTAGTATAGCAGGACAGGGGGCGAACCAGCCCCAGCATTTT. V gene TRBV19 combines with J gene TRBJ1-5; 11 positions match TRBD1. The CDR3 totals 16 residues. Germline values: CDR1 LNHDA, CDR2 SQIVND (reference sequence). Germline trimming cut 1 base from V and 7 bases from J; bases unmatched to any gene: 6.

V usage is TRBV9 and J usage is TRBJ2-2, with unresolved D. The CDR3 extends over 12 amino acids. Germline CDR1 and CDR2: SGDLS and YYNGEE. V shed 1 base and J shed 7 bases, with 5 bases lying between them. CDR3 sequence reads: CASSVIHGELFF. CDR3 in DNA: TGTGCCAGCAGCGTAATTCACGGGGAGCTGTTTTTT.

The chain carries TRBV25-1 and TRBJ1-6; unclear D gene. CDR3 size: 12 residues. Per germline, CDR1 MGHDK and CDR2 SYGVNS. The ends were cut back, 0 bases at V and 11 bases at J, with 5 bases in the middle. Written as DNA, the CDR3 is TGTGCCAGCAGTGAATACCATGCACCCCTCCACTTT. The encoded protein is CASSEYHAPLHF. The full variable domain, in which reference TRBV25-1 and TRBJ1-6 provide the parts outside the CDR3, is EADIYQTPRYLVIGTGKKITLECSQTMGHDKMYWYQQDPGMELHLIHYSYGVNSTEKGDLSSESTVSRIRTEHFPLTLESARPSHTSQYLCASSEYHAPLHFGNGTRLTVT.

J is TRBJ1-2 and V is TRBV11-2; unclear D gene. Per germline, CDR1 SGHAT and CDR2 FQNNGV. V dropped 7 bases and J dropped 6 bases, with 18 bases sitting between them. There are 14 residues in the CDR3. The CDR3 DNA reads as TGTGCCAGCACCCCAATGCCGGGTGTGGATGGCTACACCTTC. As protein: CASTPMPGVDGYTF.

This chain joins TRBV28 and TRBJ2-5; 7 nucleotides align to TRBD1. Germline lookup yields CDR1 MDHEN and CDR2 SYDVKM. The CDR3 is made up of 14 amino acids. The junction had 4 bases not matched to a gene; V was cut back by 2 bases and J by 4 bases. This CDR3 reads CASSLRTGRETQYF. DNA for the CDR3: TGTGCCAGCAGTTTACGGACAGGCCGAGAGACCCAGTACTTC.

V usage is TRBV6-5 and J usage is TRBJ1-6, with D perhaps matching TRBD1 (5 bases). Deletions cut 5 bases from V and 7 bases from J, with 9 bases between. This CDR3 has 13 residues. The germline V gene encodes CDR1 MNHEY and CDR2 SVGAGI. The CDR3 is CASSHNRNSPLHF. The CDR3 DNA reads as TGTGCCAGCAGTCACAACAGGAATTCACCCCTCCACTTT.

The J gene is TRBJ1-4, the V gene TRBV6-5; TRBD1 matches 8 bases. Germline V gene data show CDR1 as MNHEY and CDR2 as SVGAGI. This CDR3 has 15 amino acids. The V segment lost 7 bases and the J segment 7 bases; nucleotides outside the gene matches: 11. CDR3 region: CASKRTGFISEKLFF. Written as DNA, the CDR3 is TGTGCCAGCAAGAGGACAGGGTTCATTAGTGAAAAACTGTTTTTT.

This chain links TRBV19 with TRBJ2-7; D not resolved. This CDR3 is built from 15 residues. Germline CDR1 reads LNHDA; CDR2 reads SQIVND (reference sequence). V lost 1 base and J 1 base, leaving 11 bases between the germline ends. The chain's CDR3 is CASSIVYSRSYEQYF. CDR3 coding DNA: TGTGCCAGTAGTATAGTGTACAGCAGATCCTACGAGCAGTACTTC.

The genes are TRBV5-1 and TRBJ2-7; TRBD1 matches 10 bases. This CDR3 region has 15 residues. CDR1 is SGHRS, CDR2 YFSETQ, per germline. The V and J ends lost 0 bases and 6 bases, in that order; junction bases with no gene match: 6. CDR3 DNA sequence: TGCGCCAGCAGCTTGGCCGGGACAGGGGTGGCCGAGCAGTACTTC. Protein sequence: CASSLAGTGVAEQYF.

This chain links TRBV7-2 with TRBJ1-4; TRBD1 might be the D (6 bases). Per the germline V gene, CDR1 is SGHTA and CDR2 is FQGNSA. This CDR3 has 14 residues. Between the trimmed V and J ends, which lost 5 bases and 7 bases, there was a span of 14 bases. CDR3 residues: CASSLRQVSEKLFF. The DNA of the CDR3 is TGTGCCAGCAGCCTTCGACAGGTGTCTGAAAAACTGTTTTTT.

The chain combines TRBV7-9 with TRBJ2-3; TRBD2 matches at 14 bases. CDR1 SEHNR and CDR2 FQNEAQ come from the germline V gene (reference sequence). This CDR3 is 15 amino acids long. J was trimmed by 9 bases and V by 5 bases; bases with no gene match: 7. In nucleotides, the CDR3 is TGTGCCAGCAGCCTAGGACTAGCGGGGGGTAGGACGCAGTATTTT. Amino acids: CASSLGLAGGRTQYF.

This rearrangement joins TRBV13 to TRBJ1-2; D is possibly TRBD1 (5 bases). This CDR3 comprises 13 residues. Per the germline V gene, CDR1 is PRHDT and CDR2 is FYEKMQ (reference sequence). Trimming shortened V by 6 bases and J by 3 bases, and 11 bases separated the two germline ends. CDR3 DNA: TGTGCCAGCAGGGGGCCCGAGGACTATGGCTACACCTTC. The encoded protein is CASRGPEDYGYTF.